This TCR beta chain was identified in a study of shared T cell receptors in the human thymus. The CDR3 spans 16 residues. Germline assignment: CDR1 MNHNY and CDR2 SVGAGI (reference sequence). Trimming took 2 bases from V and 5 from J; bases not matched to a gene: 5. Measured with immunoSEQ multiplex PCR; TCRdb has only the in-frame clones, and not every one. The sample carries hundreds of thousands of clones, about 80% recorded once. A further study also used this sample, focusing on human thymus T cells. That work states: Related research described strongly overlapping thymic repertoires in unrelated people.

The J gene is TRBJ2-5, the V gene TRBV6-6, with TRBD2 matching 13 bases. This sequence originates from a boy in the first two years of life with a congenital heart defect. Sequences were obtained from thymocytes. CDR3 coding DNA: TGTGCCAGCAGTTACGGGACTAGCGGGATATGGGAGACCCAGTACTTC. It yields the protein CASSYGTSGIWETQYF.